This TCR beta chain was obtained from a study of early stage breast cancer tumors. Overall study context: Seven to nine ER+/PR+/HER2- tumors were invasive ductal; a few were invasive lobular. Each sample averaged approximately 9.9-fold read coverage.

CDR3 size: 15 residues. Germline CDR1 is SEHNR and CDR2 is FQNEAQ (reference sequence). General observations from the study: Comparing each tissue with blood distinguished tumor from normal in about 85% of the 16 patients.

Data came from immunoSEQ multiplex PCR; TCRdb stores just in-frame clones and leaves some out. The sample holds more than 12,000 clones; 70% to 85% are singletons and the top ten take about 4.9%. As to this clone: Its antigen remains unidentified. One junction end disagrees with the germline gene, perhaps due to a read error.

Enough DNA from normal breast tissue often took roughly 100-340 mg. The chain is built from TRBV7-9 and TRBJ2-1; TRBD1 agrees at 10 bases. This clonotype was obtained from a person between 30 and 45 years old with breast cancer. Sequenced sample: normal breast tissue next to the tumor. The CDR3 reads CASTLDRGHPNEQFF. The CDR3 nucleotides are TGTGCCAGCACCTTAGACAGGGGGCATCCTAATGAGCAGTTCTTC.